The text below deals with one TCR beta chain. Its antigen is unidentified. This record belongs to a study of T cells in localized non-small cell lung cancer. General study results and limits: Researchers found a median around 58 of the top 100 tumor clones in adjacent lung. Adjacent uninvolved lung tissue had the highest T cell clonality, exceeding tumor.

Researchers cut adjacent lung at least 2 cm from the tumor margin, and it showed no atypia. Method: immunoSEQ multiplex PCR; TCRdb's copy keeps in-frame clones and lacks some. In the table there are 900 to 1,500 clones, roughly 27% of which are singletons. The germline V gene encodes CDR1 KGHSH and CDR2 LQKENI. Trimming removed 3 bases at V and 3 bases at J, with 15 bases between. The CDR3 sequence is 16 residues long. Sequencing used normal lung tissue next to the tumor, obtained before any cancer treatment. This chain uses TRBV18 with TRBJ2-1; tentatively, D is TRBD2 (6 bases). The sequence came from a man aged 40 to 70 with stage II lung adenocarcinoma. CDR3 amino acids: CASSPPSGGIYNEQFF. The DNA for the CDR3 is TGTGCCAGCTCACCCCCTTCCGGCGGGATCTACAATGAGCAGTTCTTC.